What follows are 13 T cell receptor beta chains derived from one specimen sequenced in a study of T cell repertoires in cytomegalovirus infection. For these TCRs, the target antigens are not known. TCRdb reanalysed the reads using MiXCR and keeps one entry per CDR3 protein. Seen here are some 900,000 distinct CDR3 sequences, approximately 30% observed once, and the top ten hold around 12%. The sample consisted of cultured CD8+ T cells from PBMCs, taken from culture after CMV antigen stimulation. These receptors originate from a human donor in good health (CMV status not recorded). Some clones in this sample may be carry-over from other donors' samples.

The V gene is TRBV20-1, the J gene TRBJ1-2; tentative D call: TRBD1 (5 bases). The CDR3 is made up of 15 amino acids. Trimming took 6 bases from V and 1 from J, leaving 18 bases between them. Germline V gives CDR1 DFQATT, CDR2 SNEGSKA (reference sequence). CDR3 in amino acids: CSALLPPTDNYGYTF. The CDR3 DNA reads as TGCAGTGCCCTCCTCCCCCCGACAGATAACTATGGCTACACCTTC.

This clonotype has ten or more counts. This sequence joins TRBV7-2 and TRBJ2-1; TRBD1 matches 7 bases. V lost 5 bases and J lost 6; bases outside the gene matches: 7. The V gene's germline CDR1 is SGHTA and CDR2 FQGNSA. This CDR3 has 14 residues. The CDR3 DNA reads TGTGCCAGCAGCCTCGACAGGGTTGGCAATGAGCAGTTCTTC. Amino acid sequence: CASSLDRVGNEQFF.

This rearrangement joins TRBV28 to TRBJ2-4, with TRBD1 as a possible D gene (6 bases). The V gene's germline CDR1 is MDHEN and CDR2 SYDVKM. Trimming took 5 bases from V and 1 from J, leaving 15 bases between them. This CDR3 has 16 residues. The CDR3 sequence: CASSGWDTQAKNIQYF. CDR3 coding DNA: TGTGCCAGCAGTGGGTGGGACACCCAGGCCAAAAACATTCAGTACTTC.

This clonotype appeared a few times. This chain connects TRBV7-8 to TRBJ1-1, with a possible D match to TRBD1 (6 bases). This CDR3 has 15 residues. Trimming pared 2 bases from V and 3 bases from J, leaving 13 bases between. Germline V gene lookup returns CDR1 SGHVS and CDR2 FQNEAQ. The CDR3 loop reads CASSLWRGAYTEAFF. The CDR3 region has the DNA TGTGCCAGCAGCTTATGGCGGGGGGCTTACACTGAAGCTTTCTTT.

This clonotype was detected a few times. The chain has TRBV3-1 and TRBJ1-2; possibly TRBD1 for D (6 bases). This CDR3 has 12 amino acids. With 2 bases removed from V and 6 bases from J, the gap between germline ends came to 7 bases. Germline loops: CDR1 LGHDT, CDR2 YNNKEL (reference sequence). CDR3 DNA: TGTGCCAGCAGCCAACGGGACAATGGCTACACCTTC. It translates to CASSQRDNGYTF.

This clonotype has more than one count but fewer than ten. V usage is TRBV7-9 and J usage is TRBJ2-2; unclear D gene. The CDR3 loop spans 15 amino acids. CDR1 is SEHNR, CDR2 FQNEAQ, per germline (reference sequence). The germline V and J ends were trimmed by 2 bases and 0 bases, with 7 bases remaining between them. CDR3 residues: CASSLSFANTGELFF. The CDR3, as DNA: TGTGCCAGCAGCTTAAGCTTCGCGAACACCGGGGAGCTGTTTTTT. Full variable domain (rest looked up from reference TRBV7-9 and TRBJ2-2): DTGVSQNPRHKITKRGQNVTFRCDPISEHNRLYWYRQTLGQGPEFLTYFQNEAQLEKSRLLSDRFSAERPKGSFSTLEIQRTEQGDSAMYLCASSLSFANTGELFFGEGSRLTVL.

Worth noting for this clonotype: A read error may account for a junction end that differs from germline. The V call is TRBV6-6, the J call TRBJ2-3; D remains unclear. This CDR3 spans 14 amino acids. Germline CDR1 reads MNHNY; CDR2 reads SVGAGI (reference sequence). DNA for the CDR3: TGTGCCTGCAGTTACTCTACTAACACAGATACGCAGTATTTT. Translating gives CACSYSTNTDTQYF.

This clonotype has more than one count but fewer than ten. The chain employs TRBV7-9 and TRBJ1-5, with unresolved D. The CDR3 has 15 residues. Germline V gives CDR1 SEHNR, CDR2 FQNEAQ (reference sequence). Trimming shortened V by 1 base and J by 8 bases, and 15 bases separated the two germline ends. The CDR3 sequence is CASSLGEATREPQHF. In DNA form, the CDR3 reads TGTGCCAGCAGCTTAGGTGAGGCTACGAGGGAGCCCCAGCATTTT.

This clonotype was counted a few times. The rearrangement uses TRBV9 and TRBJ2-1, with D hard to call. V lost 0 bases and J 7 bases, leaving 8 bases between the germline ends. Germline V gives CDR1 SGDLS, CDR2 YYNGEE. The CDR3 is 13 residues long. CDR3 bases: TGTGCCAGCAGCGTAGGGGCAAAGAATGAGCAGTTCTTC. It encodes CASSVGAKNEQFF.

The rearrangement links TRBV11-3 to TRBJ2-7; D may be TRBD1 or TRBD2 (5 bases each). This CDR3 comprises 15 residues. The V and J ends lost 5 bases and 6 bases respectively, with 20 bases between them. The germline V gene encodes CDR1 SGHNT and CDR2 YENEEA. As DNA, the CDR3 is TGTGCCAGCAGCCGCCAGGGACGGACTGAACCCGAGCAGTACTTC. This sequence encodes CASSRQGRTEPEQYF.

The chain joins TRBV6-2 or TRBV6-3 to TRBJ2-3; TRBD1 agrees at 7 bases. Germline V gene sequence: CDR1 MNHEY, CDR2 SVGEGT. The J segment lost 3 bases and the V segment lost 6 bases, leaving 9 bases of the junction unmatched. The CDR3 length is 15 residues. The CDR3 loop reads CASRMTGSGTDTQYF. DNA of the CDR3: TGTGCCAGCAGGATGACAGGGAGTGGAACAGATACGCAGTATTTT.

This clonotype was observed a single time. V and J are TRBV28 and TRBJ2-3; D remains unclear. Germline V gives CDR1 MDHEN, CDR2 SYDVKM. This CDR3 comprises 16 residues. V was clipped by 5 bases and J by 1 base, with 16 bases between them. The CDR3 region is CASSPPYIDRTDTQYF. The CDR3 DNA sequence: TGTGCCAGCAGTCCCCCCTACATTGATCGCACAGATACGCAGTATTTT.

The rearrangement uses TRBV19 and TRBJ2-1; 7 bases are shared with TRBD1. This CDR3 comprises 12 residues. Germline CDR1 reads LNHDA; CDR2 reads SQIVND (reference sequence). The ends lost 6 bases at V and 6 bases at J; junction bases unmatched: 2. The CDR3 DNA reads as TGTGCCAGTAGGCACAGGGGCAATGAGCAGTTCTTC. Amino acid sequence: CASRHRGNEQFF.